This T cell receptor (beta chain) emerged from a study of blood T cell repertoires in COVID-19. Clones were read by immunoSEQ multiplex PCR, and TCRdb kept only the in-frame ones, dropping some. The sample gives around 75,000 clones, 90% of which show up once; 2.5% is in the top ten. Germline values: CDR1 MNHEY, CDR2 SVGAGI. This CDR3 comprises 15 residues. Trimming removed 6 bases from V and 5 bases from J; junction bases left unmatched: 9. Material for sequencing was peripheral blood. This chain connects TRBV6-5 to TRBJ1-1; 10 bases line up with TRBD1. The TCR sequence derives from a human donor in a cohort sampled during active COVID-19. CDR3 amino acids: CASRVDRGLGTEAFF. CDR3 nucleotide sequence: TGTGCCAGCAGAGTAGACAGGGGGCTGGGGACTGAAGCTTTCTTT.